This passage covers 32 T cell receptor beta chains from one sample sequenced in a study of cytomegalovirus exposure and HLA in healthy donors. In the PCR, 60 Vbeta and 13 Jbeta primers were used. Clones were sequenced by immunoSEQ multiplex PCR, and TCRdb holds only the in-frame ones, with some missing. The sample includes 85,000 to 100,000 clones, approximately 81% of them seen just once. The sample taken for sequencing was PBMCs. The source is a male donor in good health and CMV-seropositive.

CDR3 nucleotide sequence: TGCGCCAGCAGCAGCGCGGGAGGTTATGAAAAACTGTTTTTT. Its protein product is CASSSAGGYEKLFF. The chain is built from TRBV5-1 and TRBJ1-4; D is uncertain. Germline V gene sequence: CDR1 SGHRS, CDR2 YFSETQ. The CDR3 totals 14 residues. Trimming removed 4 bases at V and 6 bases at J, with 13 bases between.

J is TRBJ2-1 and V is TRBV6-1, with 8 nucleotides matching TRBD2. CDR1 MNHNS and CDR2 SASEGT come from the germline V gene. The V gene end was trimmed by 10 bases and the J gene end by 9 bases; junction bases not matched to a gene: 11. This CDR3 contains 13 residues. CDR3 coding DNA: TGTGCCACCGCCCACGGGGGGGCCTCTGAGCAGTTCTTC. Protein sequence: CATAHGGASEQFF.

The chain uses TRBV6-1 and TRBJ1-5, with D possibly being TRBD1 (6 bases). With 10 bases removed from V and 6 bases from J, the gap between germline ends came to 10 bases. Looked up from germline, CDR1 is MNHNS and CDR2 is SASEGT. The CDR3 spans 11 residues. This chain's CDR3 is CANGRGQPQHF. Written as DNA, the CDR3 is TGTGCCAACGGCAGGGGTCAGCCCCAGCATTTT.

The chain carries TRBV7-3 and TRBJ1-6; 7 nucleotides match TRBD1. Trimming took 4 bases from V and 6 from J; bases not matched to a gene: 3. Germline V gene data show CDR1 as SGHTA and CDR2 as FQGTGA. This CDR3 comprises 14 residues. CDR3 nucleotide sequence: TGTGCCAGCAGCTCGACAGGGCGTAATTCACCCCTCCACTTT. Translated, it gives CASSSTGRNSPLHF.

The CDR3 region is CASSAESWANVLTF. In nucleotides, the CDR3 is TGTGCCAGCAGTGCGGAGTCTTGGGCCAACGTCCTGACTTTC. This chain connects TRBV6-1 to TRBJ2-6; D not certain. Trimming stripped 4 bases from V and 5 bases from J, with 9 bases between. Germline V gene lookup returns CDR1 MNHNS and CDR2 SASEGT. CDR3 length: 14 amino acids.

This chain links TRBV10-2 with TRBJ1-3; TRBD1 is a possible D gene (6 bases). This CDR3 contains 15 residues. Trimming stripped 5 bases from V and 0 bases from J, with 11 bases between. Per the germline V gene, CDR1 is WSHSY and CDR2 is SAAADI. This chain's CDR3 is CASSKSGDSGNTIYF. The CDR3 bases are TGCGCCAGCAGTAAATCAGGGGACTCTGGAAACACCATATATTTT.

The V gene is TRBV18, the J gene TRBJ1-1, with 8 nucleotides matching TRBD1. Trimming at V came to 1 base and at J to 2 bases, leaving 3 bases not matched to a gene. The CDR3 totals 15 residues. Germline V gene sequence: CDR1 KGHSH, CDR2 LQKENI. CDR3 coding DNA: TGTGCCAGCTCACCACGTCAGGGGGCTAACACTGAAGCTTTCTTT. Its translation: CASSPRQGANTEAFF.

V and J are TRBV29-1 and TRBJ1-4; TRBD1 aligns across 8 bases. CDR1 is SQVTM, CDR2 ANQGSEA, per germline. The V segment lost 4 bases and the J segment 14 bases; nucleotides outside the gene matches: 6. This CDR3 spans 11 amino acids. CDR3 region: CSVGAGGRLFF. The CDR3 nucleotides read TGCAGCGTTGGGGCAGGGGGCCGGCTGTTTTTT.

In its sample, this clone was seen a few times. The chain carries TRBV7-6 and TRBJ1-5; D gene uncertain. Germline CDR1 and CDR2: SGHVS and FNYEAQ. The CDR3 is 13 amino acids. V was cut by 1 base and J by 4 bases, with 5 bases left in between. CDR3 sequence: CASSLERNQPQHF. The CDR3 DNA reads as TGTGCCAGCAGCTTAGAGAGGAATCAGCCCCAGCATTTT.

CDR3: CASSEAEEKLFF. The CDR3 coding sequence is TGTGCCAGCAGTGAAGCTGAGGAAAAACTGTTTTTT. The chain employs TRBV2 and TRBJ1-4; no clear D gene. Germline CDR1 reads SNHLY; CDR2 reads FYNNEI. The V and J ends lost 0 bases and 8 bases respectively, with 4 bases between them. The length of the CDR3 is 12 residues. The variable domain in full, completed from reference TRBV2 and TRBJ1-4, reads EPEVTQTPSHQVTQMGQEVILRCVPISNHLYFYWYRQILGQKVEFLVSFYNNEISEKSEIFDDQFSVERPDGSNFTLKIRSTKLEDSAMYFCASSEAEEKLFFGSGTQLSVL.

The rearrangement uses TRBV18 and TRBJ2-7, with 8 bases lining up with TRBD1. This CDR3 has 14 residues. Germline V gene data show CDR1 as KGHSH and CDR2 as LQKENI. The J segment lost 5 bases and the V segment lost 8 bases, leaving 11 bases of the junction unmatched. The CDR3: CASGPRTGTHEQYF. CDR3 DNA: TGTGCCAGCGGACCGAGGACAGGGACCCACGAGCAGTACTTC.

V usage is TRBV9 and J usage is TRBJ2-1; 12 bases align to TRBD2. Germline CDR1 SGDLS, CDR2 YYNGEE. The CDR3 totals 15 residues. V lost 3 bases and J lost 5; bases outside the gene matches: 3. CDR3 loop: CASSATSGGHNEQFF. The CDR3 nucleotides read TGTGCCAGCAGCGCGACTAGCGGGGGCCACAATGAGCAGTTCTTC.

The chain uses TRBV27 and TRBJ2-1; no clear D gene. Germline V CDR1 and CDR2: MNHEY, SMNVEV (reference sequence). The CDR3 has 15 residues. The V end lost 4 bases, the J end lost 4 bases, and 14 bases lay between the germline ends. CDR3 loop: CASSSRNFGYNEQFF. DNA for the CDR3: TGTGCCAGCAGTTCGAGAAATTTCGGGTACAATGAGCAGTTCTTC.

This chain links TRBV4-1 with TRBJ1-2, with D tentatively TRBD1 (6 bases). Germline CDR1 MGHRA, CDR2 YSYEKL. V lost 1 base and J lost 2, with 11 bases in between. The CDR3 contains 15 residues. This CDR3 is CASSQVQGANYGYTF. The CDR3 DNA follows: TGCGCCAGCAGCCAAGTACAGGGAGCCAACTATGGCTACACCTTC.

The chain joins TRBV7-2 to TRBJ2-5, with D possibly being TRBD2 (7 bases). Looked up from germline, CDR1 is SGHTA and CDR2 is FQGNSA. Trimming took off 5 bases at V and 7 bases at J, with 23 bases between the two ends. The CDR3 extends over 16 amino acids. The CDR3 loop reads CASSPGGGGGSTTQYF. The CDR3 DNA sequence: TGTGCCAGCAGCCCCGGGGGTGGGGGGGGCTCTACGACCCAGTACTTC. Supplemented by reference TRBV7-2 and TRBJ2-5, the full variable domain reads GAGVSQSPSNKVTEKGKDVELRCDPISGHTALYWYRQSLGQGLEFLIYFQGNSAPDKSGLPSDRFSAERTGGSVSTLTIQRTQQEDSAVYLCASSPGGGGGSTTQYFGPGTRLLVL.

The chain combines TRBV5-1 with TRBJ2-3; D not certain. Germline V lookup: CDR1 SGHRS, CDR2 YFSETQ. This CDR3 comprises 14 residues. V lost 0 bases to trimming and J lost 5 bases, with 10 bases between them. The CDR3 nucleotides are TGCGCCAGCAGCTTGGGGCTAGTTGGAGATACGCAGTATTTT. Protein product: CASSLGLVGDTQYF.

This rearrangement joins TRBV5-5 to TRBJ1-1; TRBD1 agrees at 10 bases. Germline CDR1 and CDR2: SGHKS and YYEKEE (reference sequence). CDR3 length: 17 amino acids. V was clipped by 6 bases and J by 0 bases; unmatched bases: 11. DNA of the CDR3: TGTGCCAGCATCTCCGGGACAGGGGCCGGCCTGAACACTGAAGCTTTCTTT. Its protein product is CASISGTGAGLNTEAFF.

This chain uses TRBV7-9 with TRBJ1-5; TRBD1 matches 7 bases. V was clipped by 1 base and J by 3 bases; unmatched bases: 9. CDR1 is SEHNR, CDR2 FQNEAQ, per germline (reference sequence). This CDR3 contains 17 residues. The CDR3 region is CASSLESHRGVNQPQHF. In nucleotides, the CDR3 is TGTGCCAGCAGCTTAGAGTCTCACAGGGGAGTCAATCAGCCCCAGCATTTT.

As DNA, the CDR3 is TGTGCCAGCTCACCAAGTGCCGACAGGGGGCACACTGAAGCTTTCTTT. It yields the protein CASSPSADRGHTEAFF. The V call is TRBV18, the J call TRBJ1-1; 10 bases align to TRBD1. After removal of 2 bases from V and 3 bases from J, the junction contained 6 bases not matched to a gene. Germline V gives CDR1 KGHSH, CDR2 LQKENI. The CDR3 has 16 amino acids.

The rearrangement joins TRBV5-4 to TRBJ2-3; D ambiguous. CDR3 size: 13 residues. Germline CDR1 is SGHNT and CDR2 is YYREEE (reference sequence). Trimming removed 1 base from V and 1 base from J, with 4 bases in between. Here the CDR3 DNA reads TGTGCCAGCAGCTTGCCAGGCACAGATACGCAGTATTTT. Its protein is CASSLPGTDTQYF. The entire variable domain, with the rest obtained from reference TRBV5-4 and TRBJ2-3, is as follows: ETGVTQSPTHLIKTRGQQVTLRCSSQSGHNTVSWYQQALGQGPQFIFQYYREEENGRGNFPPRFSGLQFPNYSSELNVNALELDDSALYLCASSLPGTDTQYFGPGTRLTVL.

The chain recombines TRBV19 with TRBJ1-5, with TRBD1 matching over 8 bases. V lost 9 bases to trimming and J lost 1 base; unmatched junction nucleotides: 8. Looked up from germline, CDR1 is LNHDA and CDR2 is SQIVND (reference sequence). The CDR3 contains 15 residues. CDR3 DNA: TGTGCCAGCAAGACAGGGGATGGGAGCAATCAGCCCCAGCATTTT. Amino acids: CASKTGDGSNQPQHF.

The gene calls are TRBV2 and TRBJ2-7, with D possibly matching TRBD2 (6 bases). Germline CDR1 SNHLY, CDR2 FYNNEI. Trimming shortened V by 7 bases and J by 5 bases, and 12 bases separated the two germline ends. The CDR3 consists of 12 residues. This CDR3 reads CASKEGVHEQYF. The CDR3 bases are TGTGCCAGCAAGGAGGGTGTCCACGAGCAGTACTTC.

The chain employs TRBV20-1 and TRBJ2-5; D remains ambiguous. V was shortened by 2 bases and J by 2 bases, with 3 bases between the two germline ends. Germline V gene sequence: CDR1 DFQATT, CDR2 SNEGSKA (reference sequence). The CDR3 is 11 amino acids. This CDR3 reads CSARPQETQYF. CDR3 sequence (DNA): TGCAGTGCTAGACCTCAAGAGACCCAGTACTTC.

In its sample, this clone was seen once. This same CDR3 is encoded by further DNA sequences in the sample. The chain links TRBV9 to TRBJ1-1; 7 positions match TRBD1. Germline CDR1 reads SGDLS; CDR2 reads YYNGEE. Trimming removed 0 bases from V and 3 bases from J; junction bases left unmatched: 2. The CDR3 spans 14 residues. The CDR3 is CASSVAGTDTEAFF. The CDR3 DNA reads TGTGCCAGCAGCGTAGCGGGGACAGACACTGAAGCTTTCTTT.

On this clone: Relative to the germline gene, one junction end is altered; a read error may explain this. This sequence joins TRBV7-9 and TRBJ2-5; tentative D call: TRBD2 (5 bases). Germline CDR1 reads SEHNR; CDR2 reads FQNEAQ (reference sequence). The CDR3 contains 12 residues. The CDR3 DNA reads as TGTGCCAGCAGCTTACCCGGACTGGCCCGGGACTTC. Amino acid sequence: CASSLPGLARDF.

The chain uses TRBV6-5 and TRBJ1-3; TRBD1 matches 9 bases. The CDR3 consists of 16 residues. Germline CDR1 is MNHEY and CDR2 is SVGAGI. J was trimmed by 7 bases and V by 2 bases; bases with no gene match: 9. CDR3 nucleotide sequence: TGTGCCAGCAGTTACACACGACAGGGGGTTGGGAACACCATATATTTT. Translated: CASSYTRQGVGNTIYF.

A remark on this clone: The same CDR3 arises from other DNA sequences in this sample as well. The chain couples TRBV4-2 to TRBJ1-4; TRBD1 might be the D (6 bases). V was trimmed by 1 base and J by 7 bases, leaving 13 bases between them. CDR1 is LGHNA, CDR2 YNFKEQ, per germline. This CDR3 region has 15 residues. This chain's CDR3 is CASSQGKRTVEKLFF. In DNA form, the CDR3 reads TGTGCCAGCAGCCAAGGGAAGAGGACAGTTGAAAAACTGTTTTTT.

The chain combines TRBV5-1 with TRBJ2-1; TRBD2 might be the D (5 bases). The ends were cut back, 1 base at V and 0 bases at J, with 11 bases in the middle. The CDR3 is made up of 16 amino acids. Looked up from germline, CDR1 is SGHRS and CDR2 is YFSETQ. CDR3 in DNA: TGCGCCAGCAGCTTGTGGACGGGGAGCTCCTACAATGAGCAGTTCTTC. As protein: CASSLWTGSSYNEQFF.

The V and J genes are TRBV5-1 and TRBJ1-2; D perhaps matches TRBD1 (6 bases). Germline V gene lookup returns CDR1 SGHRS and CDR2 YFSETQ. The CDR3 runs to 14 residues. V lost 1 base, J lost 1 base, and 8 bases lay in between. The CDR3 loop reads CASSLRTDNYGYTF. Written as DNA, the CDR3 is TGCGCCAGCAGCTTGCGGACAGATAACTATGGCTACACCTTC.

This rearrangement joins TRBV7-8 to TRBJ1-1, with 9 bases matching TRBD1. This CDR3 is 16 amino acids long. From germline, CDR1 is SGHVS and CDR2 FQNEAQ. V was pared by 5 bases and J by 2 bases, with 9 bases of the junction left unmatched. The CDR3 bases are TGTGCCAGCAGCCCGGACAGGGGATTGTATAACACTGAAGCTTTCTTT. Translated: CASSPDRGLYNTEAFF.

The chain links TRBV29-1 to TRBJ2-3; maybe TRBD1 (5 bases). The CDR3 consists of 13 residues. Germline V gene data show CDR1 as SQVTM and CDR2 as ANQGSEA. V lost 0 bases and J lost 1, with 5 bases in between. Here the CDR3 DNA reads TGCAGCGTTGAAGAAGGGGGCACAGATACGCAGTATTTT. This encodes CSVEEGGTDTQYF.

As concerns this clone: The sample carries other DNA sequences with the same CDR3. This sequence joins TRBV9 and TRBJ1-6, with a tentative D call TRBD1 (5 bases). The V end lost 0 bases, the J end lost 6 bases, and 7 bases lay between the germline ends. This CDR3 has 14 residues. CDR1 SGDLS and CDR2 YYNGEE come from the germline V gene. Here the CDR3 reads CASSVAQGNSPLHF. As DNA, the CDR3 is TGTGCCAGCAGCGTAGCCCAGGGTAATTCACCCCTCCACTTT.